These T cell receptor beta chains were read from a single sample in a study of shared clonotypes between healthy human individuals. Libraries were prepared by immunoSEQ multiplex PCR; TCRdb keeps only in-frame clonotypes and omits some of them. The table has around 1.4 million clones, 98% seen once. The sequenced sample consisted of naive CD4+ T cells sorted from blood. The receptors stem from a man aged 30-40 years in good health. CDR3s leave out the opening cysteine and the closing phenylalanine or tryptophan.

ASSYGTGLI	TRBV6-5	TRBJ2-1
ASIGTEETQY	TRBV6-6	TRBJ2-5
ASRPPGQGYEQY	TRBV28	TRBJ2-7
ASSPPGGGLETQY	TRBV9	TRBJ2-5
ASSLASGLGQLNTEAF	TRBV7-9	TRBJ1-1
AWSRLADYEQY	TRBV30	TRBJ2-7
ASSSRDTPN	TRBV28	TRBJ2-5
ASKRDSYNEQF	TRBV7-9	TRBJ2-1
ASSPRLAGSGEQY	TRBV14	TRBJ2-7
ASSLSGSISYEQY	TRBV28	TRBJ2-7
ASSSEDRVDTQY	TRBV11-3	TRBJ2-3
ASSGTGSNQPQH	TRBV28	TRBJ1-5
ASSLVGSNTEAF	TRBV5-1	TRBJ1-1
ASSYVGEKLF	TRBV6-5	TRBJ1-4
ASRPRARGGSTDTQY	TRBV19	TRBJ2-3
ASSTRPGHGPSYEQY	TRBV7-9	TRBJ2-7
ASSSGAGPGMATQY	TRBV7-9	TRBJ2-5
ASSVRDRAWTQY	TRBV6-1	TRBJ2-5
ASSLVVGSYNEQF	TRBV18	TRBJ2-1
AWSVGKGNTEAF	TRBV30	TRBJ1-1
ATSLGGNTEAF	TRBV15	TRBJ1-1
ASSWEDSSYNEQF	TRBV19	TRBJ2-1
ASSPTKKYNEQF	TRBV18	TRBJ2-1
ASSAGGTDTQY	TRBV7-9	TRBJ2-3
ASSFEFSQETQY	TRBV5-1	TRBJ2-5
ASGTENSYEQY	TRBV2	TRBJ2-7
ASSLMPGAQETQY	TRBV5-1	TRBJ2-5
ASSPPTGGLAGANVLT	TRBV28	TRBJ2-6
ASSYTRDTFYEQY	TRBV7-8	TRBJ2-7
ASSLGGQGPGNTIY	TRBV5-4	TRBJ1-3
ASSAGAAPFYEQY	TRBV7-7	TRBJ2-7
ASSLASSGSSHYEQY	TRBV7-8	TRBJ2-7
ASRWDSNEQF	TRBV2	TRBJ2-1
ASSHPRGGGGEGYT	TRBV4-2	TRBJ1-2
ASSHPTRDSGNTIY	TRBV5-8	TRBJ1-3
ASSLDYVDTQY	TRBV11-3	TRBJ2-3
ASSPMTSDEQF	TRBV18	TRBJ2-1
ASSPPGQGVWNEQF	TRBV27	TRBJ2-1
ASSPKRGPGELF	TRBV18	TRBJ2-2
ASSQGGGNTQY	TRBV7-8	TRBJ2-3
ASSVGLAGGSSSYNEQF	TRBV9	TRBJ2-1
ATRGASNQPQH	TRBV15	TRBJ1-5
ASEGDNYGYT	TRBV28	TRBJ1-2
SVGDPTGNTEAF	TRBV29-1	TRBJ1-1